These 28 T cell receptor beta chains came from one sample sequenced in a study of T cell repertoires in cytomegalovirus infection. In TCRdb, the reads were re-called with MiXCR into one record per CDR3 protein. The repertoire consists of approximately 910,000 distinct CDR3 sequences, with roughly 30% occurring once and the leading ten covering over 11%. These receptors' targets are unknown. Sequencing used cultured CD8+ T cells from PBMCs, obtained from culture after CMV antigen stimulation. The receptors come from a human donor in good health (CMV status not recorded). Some clones in this sample may be carry-over from other donors' samples.

This sequence joins TRBV18 and TRBJ2-7; D gene ambiguous. V was shortened by 0 bases and J by 0 bases, with 9 bases between the two germline ends. The germline V gene has CDR1 KGHSH and CDR2 LQKENI. There are 15 residues in the CDR3. The CDR3, as DNA: TGTGCCAGCTCACCACCGGCTGCAAGCTCCTACGAGCAGTACGTC. Encoded protein: CASSPPAASSYEQYV.

This chain joins TRBV27 and TRBJ2-5; possibly TRBD2 for D (6 bases). This CDR3 spans 13 amino acids. With 5 bases removed from V and 5 bases from J, the gap between germline ends came to 12 bases. The germline CDR1 and CDR2 sequences are MNHEY and SMNVEV (reference sequence). The CDR3 region has the DNA TGTGCCAGCAGTGAGCCTAGCGTCGAGACCCAGTACTTC. It codes for CASSEPSVETQYF.

This clonotype has a handful of counts. This chain connects TRBV5-6 to TRBJ2-5; 7 nucleotides match TRBD1. CDR1 is SGHDT and CDR2 is YYEEEE in the germline V gene. Germline trimming cut 1 base from V and 4 bases from J; bases unmatched to any gene: 10. This CDR3 has 16 residues. The CDR3 here is CASSLIRQGRGETQYF. Here the CDR3 DNA reads TGTGCCAGCAGCTTGATTAGACAGGGCCGAGGAGAGACCCAGTACTTC.

This clonotype has more than one count but fewer than ten. The chain recombines TRBV7-9 with TRBJ2-1; 8 bases agree with TRBD2. V lost 4 bases, J lost 9 bases, and 20 bases stayed unmatched. Germline lookup yields CDR1 SEHNR and CDR2 FQNEAQ (reference sequence). There are 18 residues in the CDR3. The CDR3 loop reads CASSSRDPKRGRRGEQFF. The CDR3 coding sequence is TGTGCCAGCAGCTCACGGGACCCTAAGCGGGGGCGGAGGGGTGAGCAGTTCTTC.

This clonotype was detected ten times or more. This chain links TRBV12-3 or TRBV12-4 with TRBJ1-6; TRBD1 matches 7 bases. The V segment lost 5 bases and the J segment 8 bases; nucleotides outside the gene matches: 12. The CDR3 has 16 amino acids. This CDR3 is CASSTMTGTLHSPLHF. CDR3 coding DNA: TGTGCCAGCAGTACTATGACAGGGACCCTGCATTCACCCCTCCACTTT.

This chain uses TRBV6-1 with TRBJ1-1, with D uncertain. The CDR3 extends over 13 amino acids. V shed 10 bases and J shed 2 bases, with 14 bases lying between them. The germline gives CDR1 MNHNS, CDR2 SASEGT. DNA for the CDR3: TGTGCCACCCAATTTTGGATCAACACTGAAGCTTTCTTT. It specifies CATQFWINTEAFF.

This clonotype was detected many times. The rearrangement links TRBV7-8 to TRBJ2-7, with 10 bases that match TRBD1. The ends lost 5 bases at V and 5 bases at J; junction bases unmatched: 9. The CDR3 runs 15 residues. Germline lookup yields CDR1 SGHVS and CDR2 FQNEAQ. In DNA form, the CDR3 reads TGTGCCAGCAGCCTGAGACAGGGGGCAGCCGACGAGCAGTACGTC. Protein: CASSLRQGAADEQYV.

At least ten counts were recorded for this clonotype. V usage is TRBV29-1 and J usage is TRBJ2-4; 13 nucleotides align to TRBD2. The CDR3 is 14 amino acids. V shed 7 bases and J 5 bases; nucleotides not matched to a gene: 5. Looked up from germline, CDR1 is SQVTM and CDR2 is ANQGSEA. The CDR3: CSARLAGGQNIQYF. DNA of the CDR3: TGCAGCGCCAGACTAGCGGGGGGCCAAAACATTCAGTACTTC.

This rearrangement joins TRBV19 to TRBJ2-1, with TRBD1 matching 8 bases. Losses at the gene ends were 2 bases for V and 0 bases for J; bases not matched to a gene: 6. Germline V gene sequence: CDR1 LNHDA, CDR2 SQIVND (reference sequence). CDR3 length equals 17 residues. CDR3 sequence: CASSIWGQVSSYNEQFF. The CDR3 region has the DNA TGTGCCAGTAGTATATGGGGACAGGTGAGCTCCTACAATGAGCAGTTCTTC.

This clonotype was seen a handful of times. The chain recombines TRBV6-6 with TRBJ2-7, with D possibly being TRBD1 (5 bases). V gave up 2 bases and J gave up 2 bases, with 22 bases separating them. The germline V gene has CDR1 MNHNY and CDR2 SVGAGI (reference sequence). This CDR3 is 18 amino acids long. CDR3 residues: CASSYVDGPTRAPYEQYV. CDR3 DNA sequence: TGTGCCAGCAGTTACGTAGATGGACCGACCAGGGCCCCCTACGAGCAGTACGTC.

The chain employs TRBV11-2 and TRBJ1-2; no definite D call. Trimming cost V 3 bases and J 6 bases, with 5 bases left between them. Germline lookup yields CDR1 SGHAT and CDR2 FQNNGV. This CDR3 has 11 residues. The CDR3 sequence is CASSFHNGYTF. The DNA of the CDR3 is TGTGCCAGCAGCTTCCATAATGGCTACACCTTC.

This chain joins TRBV12-3 or TRBV12-4 and TRBJ1-2; D perhaps matches TRBD1 (5 bases). V dropped 4 bases and J dropped 4 bases, with 13 bases sitting between them. The CDR3 contains 14 residues. The CDR3 sequence: CASSSGRSSYGYTF. The DNA of the CDR3 is TGTGCCAGCAGTTCGGGACGTTCGAGCTATGGCTACACCTTC.

The chain employs TRBV7-9 and TRBJ2-1; possible D gene TRBD1, 5 bases. The V and J ends lost 2 bases and 7 bases respectively, with 15 bases between them. Germline CDR1 is SEHNR and CDR2 is FQNEAQ (reference sequence). The CDR3 runs 15 residues. The CDR3 protein is CASSLPGSPRNEQFF. Here the CDR3 DNA reads TGTGCCAGCAGCTTACCAGGGTCCCCTAGGAATGAGCAGTTCTTC.

The CDR3 nucleotides are TGTGCCAGCAGTACTTGGACAACCAGCTCCTACAATGAGCAGTTCTTC. It yields the protein CASSTWTTSSYNEQFF. The chain is built from TRBV6-1 and TRBJ2-1, with a possible D match to TRBD1 (5 bases). The V gene's germline CDR1 is MNHNS and CDR2 SASEGT. V was cut by 5 bases and J by 0 bases, with 14 bases left in between. There are 16 residues in the CDR3.

The chain employs TRBV7-6 and TRBJ1-5, with D uncertain. Germline V CDR1 and CDR2: SGHVS, FNYEAQ. The CDR3 sequence is 14 residues long. V was clipped by 5 bases and J by 5 bases, with 13 bases between them. The DNA of the CDR3 is TGTGCCAGCAGCCCCCCGGAGGGTGATCAGCCCCAGCATTTT. Amino acid sequence: CASSPPEGDQPQHF.

This chain uses TRBV6-1 with TRBJ2-1; 12 bases agree with TRBD1. V lost 8 bases to trimming and J lost 7 bases; unmatched junction nucleotides: 15. The CDR3 sequence is 17 residues long. CDR1 is MNHNS and CDR2 is SASEGT in the germline V gene. The chain's CDR3 is CASFVEPGQGAANEQFF. DNA for the CDR3: TGTGCCAGCTTTGTCGAACCGGGACAGGGGGCGGCAAATGAGCAGTTCTTC.

As concerns this clonotype: One end of the junction varies from germline; a read error may be responsible. The gene calls are TRBV28 and TRBJ2-3; D tentatively fits TRBD1 or TRBD2 (6 bases each). Germline lookup yields CDR1 MDHEN and CDR2 SYDVKM. The CDR3 extends over 16 amino acids. CDR3 amino acids: CACSFYGGPKTDTQYF. For the CDR3, the DNA is TGTGCCTGCAGTTTTTACGGGGGCCCTAAAACAGATACGCAGTATTTT.

The rearrangement links TRBV12-3 or TRBV12-4 to TRBJ1-2; a weak D match, TRBD1 (5 bases). Trimming cost V 6 bases and J 7 bases, with 15 bases left between them. This CDR3 has 13 residues. CDR3 coding DNA: TGTGCCAGCAGCCGGGGGGATAAGACTGGCTACACCTTC. Its translation: CASSRGDKTGYTF.

This clonotype was detected only a few times. The chain employs TRBV3-1 and TRBJ2-3, with D possibly being TRBD2 (5 bases). Germline V gives CDR1 LGHDT, CDR2 YNNKEL (reference sequence). This CDR3 spans 12 amino acids. V was shortened by 4 bases and J by 5 bases, with 7 bases between the two germline ends. The CDR3 loop reads CASSPEVDTQYF. DNA for the CDR3: TGTGCCAGCAGCCCGGAGGTAGATACGCAGTATTTT.

This clonotype was picked up a small number of times. The V gene is TRBV27, the J gene TRBJ1-2; a possible D gene is TRBD1 (5 bases). The CDR3 covers 13 residues. Per the germline V gene, CDR1 is MNHEY and CDR2 is SMNVEV (reference sequence). The V and J ends lost 6 bases and 7 bases respectively, with 15 bases between them. Here the CDR3 reads CASSLAGRAGYTF. The CDR3 DNA follows: TGTGCCAGCAGCTTAGCGGGGCGGGCTGGCTACACCTTC.

This clonotype was observed at least ten times. This chain joins TRBV7-2 and TRBJ2-6; unclear D gene. The CDR3 is 17 residues long. CDR1 is SGHTA, CDR2 FQGNSA, per germline. Trimming removed 2 bases from V and 0 bases from J, with 11 bases in between. The CDR3: CASSLIVGLSGANVLTF. The CDR3 DNA reads TGTGCCAGCAGCTTAATCGTGGGTCTCTCTGGGGCCAACGTCCTGACTTTC.

This clonotype came up a few times. The rearrangement joins TRBV7-9 to TRBJ2-1; 11 bases line up with TRBD2. This CDR3 region has 15 residues. V was clipped by 5 bases and J by 7 bases; unmatched bases: 7. CDR1 is SEHNR and CDR2 is FQNEAQ in the germline V gene (reference sequence). CDR3 bases: TGTGCCAGCAGCCCGAGACTAGCGGGGATGAATGAGCAGTTCTTC. Translation gives CASSPRLAGMNEQFF. The full variable domain, with the rest looked up from reference TRBV7-9 and TRBJ2-1, is DTGVSQNPRHKITKRGQNVTFRCDPISEHNRLYWYRQTLGQGPEFLTYFQNEAQLEKSRLLSDRFSAERPKGSFSTLEIQRTEQGDSAMYLCASSPRLAGMNEQFFGPGTRLTVL.

This clonotype was seen a single time. CDR3 loop: CASSFRESGSGANVLTF. The DNA for the CDR3 is TGTGCCAGCAGCTTCAGGGAATCGGGCTCTGGGGCCAACGTCCTGACTTTC. The chain combines TRBV9 with TRBJ2-6, with D perhaps TRBD1 (5 bases). Germline V gives CDR1 SGDLS, CDR2 YYNGEE. The V end lost 4 bases, the J end lost 0 bases, and 14 bases lay between the germline ends. The CDR3 runs 17 residues.

The gene calls are TRBV2 and TRBJ2-1, with D hard to call. This CDR3 is 10 amino acids long. Germline V gives CDR1 SNHLY, CDR2 FYNNEI. V gave up 4 bases and J gave up 8 bases, with 3 bases separating them. In DNA form, the CDR3 reads TGTGCCAGCAGTGTCTATGAGCAGTTCTTC. This gives the protein CASSVYEQFF.

This clonotype was counted a few times. The gene calls are TRBV5-4 and TRBJ2-7, with 7 bases identical to TRBD1. CDR1 and CDR2 (germline): SGHNT, YYREEE (reference sequence). The length of the CDR3 is 14 residues. With V trimmed by 4 bases and J by 2 bases, 6 bases remained unmatched. CDR3 in amino acids: CASSTSTGTYEQYV. CDR3 sequence (DNA): TGTGCCAGCAGCACATCGACAGGGACCTACGAGCAGTACGTC.

This clonotype appeared a few times. The chain employs TRBV6-5 and TRBJ1-2; 10 bases match TRBD1. Trimming took 6 bases from V and 3 from J; bases not matched to a gene: 10. Germline assignment: CDR1 MNHEY and CDR2 SVGAGI. There are 16 residues in the CDR3. The CDR3 DNA reads as TGTGCCAGCAGGCTCGGGACAGGGGAAGGGGACTATGGCTACACCTTC. Translating gives CASRLGTGEGDYGYTF.

The chain carries TRBV12-3 or TRBV12-4 and TRBJ2-3; 8 bases are a match to TRBD2. This CDR3 region has 17 residues. Trimming removed 4 bases from V and 4 bases from J; junction bases left unmatched: 13. The DNA for the CDR3 is TGTGCCAGCAGTTCGTTACTAGCGGCATCCTCAGCAGATACGCAGTATTTT. This encodes CASSSLLAASSADTQYF.

The rearrangement links TRBV6-2 or TRBV6-3 to TRBJ2-5, with 7 bases identical to TRBD1. With 7 bases clipped from V and 1 base from J, the junction kept 9 bases outside the gene matches. Germline assignment: CDR1 MNHEY and CDR2 SVGEGT. This CDR3 has 15 amino acids. CDR3 sequence reads: CASTNPGQIQETQYF. CDR3 DNA: TGTGCCAGCACCAACCCGGGACAGATCCAAGAGACCCAGTACTTC.